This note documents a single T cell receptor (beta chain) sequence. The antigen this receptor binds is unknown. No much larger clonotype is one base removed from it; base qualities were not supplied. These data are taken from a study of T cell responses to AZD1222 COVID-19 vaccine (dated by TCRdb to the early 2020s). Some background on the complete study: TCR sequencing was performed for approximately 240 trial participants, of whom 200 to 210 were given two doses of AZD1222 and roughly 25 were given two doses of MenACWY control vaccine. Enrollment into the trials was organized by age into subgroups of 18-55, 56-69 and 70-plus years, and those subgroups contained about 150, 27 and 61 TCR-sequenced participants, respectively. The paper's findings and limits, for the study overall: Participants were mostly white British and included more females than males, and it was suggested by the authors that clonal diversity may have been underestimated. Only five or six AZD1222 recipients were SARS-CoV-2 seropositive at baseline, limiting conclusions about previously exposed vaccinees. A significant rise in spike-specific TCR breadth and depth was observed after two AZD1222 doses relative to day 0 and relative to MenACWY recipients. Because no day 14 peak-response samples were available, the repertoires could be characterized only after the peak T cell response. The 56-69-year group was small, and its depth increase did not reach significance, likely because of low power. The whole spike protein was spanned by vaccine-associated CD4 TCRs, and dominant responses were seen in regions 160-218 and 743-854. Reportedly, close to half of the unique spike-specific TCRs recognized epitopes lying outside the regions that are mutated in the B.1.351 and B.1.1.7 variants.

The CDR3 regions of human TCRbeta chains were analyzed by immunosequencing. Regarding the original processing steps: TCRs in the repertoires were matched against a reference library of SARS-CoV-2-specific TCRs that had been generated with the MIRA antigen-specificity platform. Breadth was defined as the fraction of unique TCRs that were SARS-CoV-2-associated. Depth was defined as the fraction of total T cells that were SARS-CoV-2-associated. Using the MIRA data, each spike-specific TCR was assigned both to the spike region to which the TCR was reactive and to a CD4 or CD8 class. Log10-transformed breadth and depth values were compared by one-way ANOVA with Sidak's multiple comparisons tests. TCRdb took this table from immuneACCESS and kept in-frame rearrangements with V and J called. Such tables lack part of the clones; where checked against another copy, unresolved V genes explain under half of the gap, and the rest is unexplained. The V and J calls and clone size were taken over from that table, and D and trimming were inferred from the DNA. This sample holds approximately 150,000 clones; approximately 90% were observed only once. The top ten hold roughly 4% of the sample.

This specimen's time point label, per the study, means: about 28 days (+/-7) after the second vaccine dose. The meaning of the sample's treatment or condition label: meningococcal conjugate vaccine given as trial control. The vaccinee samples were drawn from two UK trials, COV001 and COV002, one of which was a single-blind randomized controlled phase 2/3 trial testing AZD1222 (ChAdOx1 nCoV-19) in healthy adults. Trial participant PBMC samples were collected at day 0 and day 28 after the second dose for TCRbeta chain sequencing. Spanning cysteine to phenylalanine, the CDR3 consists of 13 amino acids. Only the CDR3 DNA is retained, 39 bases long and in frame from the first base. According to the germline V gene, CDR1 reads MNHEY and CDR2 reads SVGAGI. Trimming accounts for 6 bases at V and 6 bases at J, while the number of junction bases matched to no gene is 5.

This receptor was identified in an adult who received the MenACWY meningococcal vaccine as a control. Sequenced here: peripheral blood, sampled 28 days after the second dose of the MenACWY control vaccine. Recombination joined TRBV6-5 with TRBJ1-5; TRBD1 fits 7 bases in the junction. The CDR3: CASSDREGQPQHF. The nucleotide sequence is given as TGTGCCAGCAGCGACAGGGAGGGTCAGCCCCAGCATTTT.